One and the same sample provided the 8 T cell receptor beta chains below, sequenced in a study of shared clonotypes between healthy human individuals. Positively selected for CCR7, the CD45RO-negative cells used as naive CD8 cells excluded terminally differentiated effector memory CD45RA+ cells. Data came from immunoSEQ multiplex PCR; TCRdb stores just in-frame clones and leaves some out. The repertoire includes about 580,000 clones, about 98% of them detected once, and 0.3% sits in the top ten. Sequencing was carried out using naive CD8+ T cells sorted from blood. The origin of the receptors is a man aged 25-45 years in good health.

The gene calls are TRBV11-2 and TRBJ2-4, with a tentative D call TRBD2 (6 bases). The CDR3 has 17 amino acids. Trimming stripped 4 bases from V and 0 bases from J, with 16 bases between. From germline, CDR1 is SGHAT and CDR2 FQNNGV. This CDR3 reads CASSSVKQGLAKNIQYF. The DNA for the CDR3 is TGTGCCAGCAGCTCAGTCAAGCAGGGACTAGCCAAAAACATTCAGTACTTC.

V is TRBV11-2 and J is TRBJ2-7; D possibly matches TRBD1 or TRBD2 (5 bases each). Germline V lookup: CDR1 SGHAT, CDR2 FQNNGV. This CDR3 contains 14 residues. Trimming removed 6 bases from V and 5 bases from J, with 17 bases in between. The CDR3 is CASSRPGTTNEQYF. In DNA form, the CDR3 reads TGTGCCAGCAGTCGTCCGGGGACCACCAACGAGCAGTACTTC.

CDR3 sequence: CASSPVAATSSYNEQFF. CDR3 bases: TGCGCCAGCAGCCCGGTGGCAGCTACCAGCTCCTACAATGAGCAGTTCTTC. V gene TRBV5-1 combines with J gene TRBJ2-1, with no clear D. The germline CDR1 and CDR2 sequences are SGHRS and YFSETQ. This CDR3 region has 17 residues. V lost 4 bases and J 0 bases, leaving 17 bases between the germline ends.

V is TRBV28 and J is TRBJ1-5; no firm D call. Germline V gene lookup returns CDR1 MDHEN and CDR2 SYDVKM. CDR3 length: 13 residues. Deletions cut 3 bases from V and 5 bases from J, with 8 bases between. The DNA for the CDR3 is TGTGCCAGCAGTTTGGGAAGATATCAGCCCCAGCATTTT. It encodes CASSLGRYQPQHF. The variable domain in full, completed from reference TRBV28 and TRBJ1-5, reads DVKVTQSSRYLVKRTGEKVFLECVQDMDHENMFWYRQDPGLGLRLIYFSYDVKMKEKGDIPEGYSVSREKKERFSLILESASTNQTSMYLCASSLGRYQPQHFGDGTRLSIL.

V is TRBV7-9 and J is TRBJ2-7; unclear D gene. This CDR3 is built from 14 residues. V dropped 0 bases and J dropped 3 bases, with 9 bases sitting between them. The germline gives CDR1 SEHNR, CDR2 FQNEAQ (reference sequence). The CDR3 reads CASSLAGVDYEQYF. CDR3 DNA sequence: TGTGCCAGCAGCTTAGCTGGCGTAGACTACGAGCAGTACTTC.

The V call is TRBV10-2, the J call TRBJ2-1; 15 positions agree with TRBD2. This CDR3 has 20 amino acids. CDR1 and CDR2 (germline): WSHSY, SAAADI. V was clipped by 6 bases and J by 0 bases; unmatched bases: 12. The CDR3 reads CASSSWGTSGRISSYNEQFF. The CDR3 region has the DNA TGCGCCAGCAGCTCCTGGGGGACTAGCGGGAGGATCAGCTCCTACAATGAGCAGTTCTTC.

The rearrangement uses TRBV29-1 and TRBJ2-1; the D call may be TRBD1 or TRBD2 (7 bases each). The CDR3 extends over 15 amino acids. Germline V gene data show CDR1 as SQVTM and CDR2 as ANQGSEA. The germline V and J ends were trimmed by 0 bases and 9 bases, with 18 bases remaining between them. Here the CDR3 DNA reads TGCAGCGTTGAAGAGACAGGGAGGGAGGATCTTGAGCAGTTCTTC. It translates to CSVEETGREDLEQFF.

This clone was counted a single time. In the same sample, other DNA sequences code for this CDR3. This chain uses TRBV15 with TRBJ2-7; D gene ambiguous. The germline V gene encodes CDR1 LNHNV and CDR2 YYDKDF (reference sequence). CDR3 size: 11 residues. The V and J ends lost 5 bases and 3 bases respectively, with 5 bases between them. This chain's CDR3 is CATSPGYEQYF. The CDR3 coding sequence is TGTGCCACCAGCCCTGGCTACGAGCAGTACTTC.